A single T cell receptor (beta chain) is shown here with its context. Produced via immunoSEQ multiplex PCR; TCRdb's table is partial and in-frame only. The sample shows around 16,000 clones, 94% of them seen only once. V lost 2 bases, J lost 4 bases, and 20 bases lay in between. Looked up from germline, CDR1 is SGHVS and CDR2 is FNYEAQ. The CDR3 sequence is 17 residues long. The sample is drawn from a study of blood T cell dynamics during melanoma immunotherapy. Time point denoted: week 3, after first cycle of checkpoint inhibitor. This rearrangement joins TRBV7-6 to TRBJ2-5, with a tentative D call TRBD1 (9 bases). The TCR sequence derives from a human donor with melanoma. Specimen: effector memory CD8+ T cells from blood, collected from a patient treated with checkpoint blockade. CDR3 DNA sequence: TGTGCCAGCAGCTTACCACCGGGAGGGACAGGGCGAGAGACCCAGTACTTC. Residues: CASSLPPGGTGRETQYF.